This T cell receptor (beta chain) was found in a study of B cell selection in AIRE deficiency. Study-level findings and limits: Healthy donors alone shared 31.6% of roughly 4,000 Treg sequences; patients alone less than 9.5%. In TCRBV usage, CDR3 length and diversity, patient Tconv and Treg cells matched healthy donors. CDR3s were shorter in shared Treg sequences, reflecting few non-templated nucleotide insertions.

In the case of this clone: The antigen remains unidentified.

Method: immunoSEQ multiplex PCR; TCRdb's copy keeps in-frame clones and lacks some. The sample contains about 21,000 clones, over 90% of which appear only once. Germline values: CDR1 SGHRS, CDR2 YFSETQ. This CDR3 is 15 amino acids long. V was shortened by 4 bases and J by 1 base, with 14 bases between the two germline ends. Sorted regulatory T cells were CD4-positive, CD25-high and CD127-low or negative. The TCR originated in a human donor with AIRE deficiency. Material for sequencing was Tregs sorted from PBMCs. The V call is TRBV5-1, the J call TRBJ2-5, with D possibly being TRBD2 (5 bases). Here the CDR3 DNA reads TGCGCCAGCAGCCCAGCAAGTGGGAGCCAAGAGACCCAGTACTTC. Its protein is CASSPASGSQETQYF. The complete variable domain, with remaining parts taken from reference TRBV5-1 and TRBJ2-5, reads KAGVTQTPRYLIKTRGQQVTLSCSPISGHRSVSWYQQTPGQGLQFLFEYFSETQRNKGNFPGRFSGRQFSNSRSEMNVSTLELGDSALYLCASSPASGSQETQYFGPGTRLLVL.